These 12 T cell receptor beta chains were sequenced from one sample in a study of tumor and adjacent non-tumor tissue in lung cancer. RNA was extracted from bulk tissue without any cell sorting. This non-tumor lung sample came from over 3 cm beyond the tumor edge. TCRbeta libraries were built with three rounds of nested PCR, modified from ARM-PCR. From the multiplex PCR reads, TCRdb called clonotypes with MiXCR, one entry per CDR3 protein. The sample consists of 77,000 or so distinct CDR3 sequences, over 65% of them appearing once. The sample consisted of distant non-tumor lung tissue. These receptors were collected from a man aged 70 or older with non-small cell lung cancer.

As for this clonotype: A clone one base away is much larger, so this may be a read error. The V and J genes are TRBV20-1 and TRBJ2-7, with a weak D call TRBD2 (5 bases). This CDR3 contains 14 residues. Looked up from germline, CDR1 is DFQATT and CDR2 is SNEGSKA (reference sequence). CDR3 nucleotides: TGCATTGCTGGATTAGCGAGATTAAACTACGAGCAGTACTTC. This encodes CIAGLARLNYEQYF.

With regard to this clonotype: Given a much more abundant clone one base away, this may be a read error. J is TRBJ1-2 and V is TRBV20-1, with D tentatively TRBD1 (6 bases). Germline assignment: CDR1 DFQATT and CDR2 SNEGSKA (reference sequence). The CDR3 has 17 residues. The CDR3 region is CSVRDIGTGQFNYGYTF. The CDR3 DNA follows: TGCAGTGTTAGAGATATCGGGACCGGACAGTTTAACTATGGCTACACCTTC.

With respect to this clonotype: One end of the junction is discordant with germline, which a read error may explain. The gene calls are TRBV4-3 and TRBJ2-7; a weak D match, TRBD1 (5 bases). CDR3 length equals 15 residues. Germline-derived CDR1 and CDR2 are LGHNA and YSLEER. CDR3 sequence reads: CACSHITKGFLEQYF. The CDR3 coding sequence is TGCGCCTGCAGCCACATCACCAAGGGGTTCCTCGAGCAGTACTTC.

Note on this clonotype: At one boundary the junction diverges from the germline segment, which might be a read error. The rearrangement links TRBV5-1 to TRBJ1-1; unclear D gene. The CDR3 has 13 residues. Germline loops: CDR1 SGHRS, CDR2 YFSETQ. The CDR3 sequence is CAISLYWGAVAFF. Written as DNA, the CDR3 is TGTGCCATCAGCTTGTATTGGGGAGCTGTAGCTTTCTTT.

This sequence joins TRBV12-3 or TRBV12-4 and TRBJ2-3, with no clear D. The tail of the sequence fits TRBJ1-5 better, so the J call may be wrong. This CDR3 comprises 15 residues. CDR3 in DNA: TGTGCCAGCAGTTTAGGTAGCGGAAGCACAGATACGCAGCATTTT. Translated, it gives CASSLGSGSTDTQHF.

To note about this clonotype: This CDR3 fails to terminate in the conserved phenylalanine or tryptophan, so it likely reflects a read error. The genes are TRBV5-4 and TRBJ1-2; 7 nucleotides line up with TRBD1. The CDR3 extends over 14 amino acids. Germline V gives CDR1 SGHNT, CDR2 YYREEE (reference sequence). DNA for the CDR3: TGTGCCTGCAGCGGAGAAAACAGGGGTGAAGGATACACCTTA. Its protein is CACSGENRGEGYTL.

With regard to this clonotype: This likely comes from a read error, as the CDR3 has no conserved phenylalanine or tryptophan at its end. The chain couples TRBV7-8 to TRBJ1-6; the match to TRBD1 covers 9 bases. Losses at the gene ends were 3 bases for V and 6 bases for J; bases not matched to a gene: 6. There are 16 residues in the CDR3. From germline, CDR1 is SGHVS and CDR2 FQNEAQ. CDR3 region: CASSLGQGRSNSPLHL. In DNA form, the CDR3 reads TGTGCCAGCAGCTTGGGACAGGGTCGGAGTAATTCACCCCTCCACTTA.

About this clonotype: A much larger clone lies one base from this, so it may be a read error. This chain uses TRBV5-1 with TRBJ2-3, with D maybe TRBD2 (5 bases). The CDR3 loop spans 15 amino acids. The germline CDR1 and CDR2 sequences are SGHRS and YFSETQ. CDR3 sequence (DNA): TGCGCCAGCAGTCACGGGAACCCCATGATGGATAAGCAGTATTTT. It specifies CASSHGNPMMDKQYF.

Note on this clonotype: A read error is likely, as this CDR3 ends without the conserved phenylalanine or tryptophan. The J gene is TRBJ2-7, the V gene TRBV6-1, with TRBD2 matching over 12 bases. CDR3 length: 16 amino acids. Germline values: CDR1 MNHNS, CDR2 SASEGT. The V segment lost 5 bases and the J segment 4 bases; nucleotides outside the gene matches: 9. Here the CDR3 DNA reads TGTGCCAGCAGTCCACCTAGCGGGAGGGTCTTATACGAGCAGTACTGC. Its translation: CASSPPSGRVLYEQYC.

As concerns this clonotype: One end of the junction does not line up with germline, which may come from a read error. This sequence joins TRBV6-5 and TRBJ2-2; 11 bases fit TRBD2. This CDR3 spans 15 amino acids. Germline V gene sequence: CDR1 MNHEY, CDR2 SVGAGI. The CDR3 loop is CASNPLAGVAGKLFF. In DNA, the CDR3 is TGTGCCAGTAATCCACTAGCGGGAGTAGCCGGGAAGCTGTTTTTT.

This clonotype is a singleton in its sample. Without the conserved terminal phenylalanine or tryptophan, this CDR3 likely stems from a read error. The J gene is TRBJ1-2, the V gene TRBV12-3 or TRBV12-4, with 7 positions matching TRBD1. The CDR3 loop spans 16 amino acids. CDR3 in DNA: TGTGCCAGTAGTTTACAAAGGACAGGTTGGAACTATGGCTACACCTAC. Residues: CASSLQRTGWNYGYTY.

There are a few counts of this clonotype. The chain has TRBV9 and TRBJ2-3; the D gene is possibly TRBD2 (5 bases). Per germline, CDR1 SGDLS and CDR2 YYNGEE. The V gene lost 0 bases and the J gene lost 2 bases, with 10 bases spanning the gap. The length of the CDR3 is 15 residues. CDR3 loop: CASSVGGIHTDTQYF. Written as DNA, the CDR3 is TGTGCCAGCAGCGTAGGAGGGATACACACAGATACGCAGTATTTT.